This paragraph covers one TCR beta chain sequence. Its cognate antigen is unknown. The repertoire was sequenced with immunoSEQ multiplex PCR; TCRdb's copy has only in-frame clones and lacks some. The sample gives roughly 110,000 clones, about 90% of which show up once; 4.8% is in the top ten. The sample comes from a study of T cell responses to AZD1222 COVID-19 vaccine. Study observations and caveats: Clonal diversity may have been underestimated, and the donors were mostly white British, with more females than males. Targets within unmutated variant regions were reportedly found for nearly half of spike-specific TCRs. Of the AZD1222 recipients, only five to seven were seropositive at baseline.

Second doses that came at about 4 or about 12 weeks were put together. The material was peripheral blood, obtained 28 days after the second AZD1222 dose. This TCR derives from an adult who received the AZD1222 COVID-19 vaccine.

Here the CDR3 reads CASSPGLAGGIRTDTQYF. CDR3 sequence (DNA): TGTGCCAGCAGCCCCGGACTAGCGGGGGGGATACGCACAGATACGCAGTATTTT. The genes are TRBV11-2 and TRBJ2-3, with TRBD2 identical over 15 bases. From germline, CDR1 is SGHAT and CDR2 FQNNGV. There are 18 residues in the CDR3. Germline trimming cut 5 bases from V and 1 base from J; bases unmatched to any gene: 7. The variable domain in full, with the rest retrieved from reference TRBV11-2 and TRBJ2-3, is EAGVAQSPRYKIIEKRQSVAFWCNPISGHATLYWYQQILGQGPKLLIQFQNNGVVDDSQLPKDRFSAERLKGVDSTLKIQPAKLEDSAVYLCASSPGLAGGIRTDTQYFGPGTRLTVL.